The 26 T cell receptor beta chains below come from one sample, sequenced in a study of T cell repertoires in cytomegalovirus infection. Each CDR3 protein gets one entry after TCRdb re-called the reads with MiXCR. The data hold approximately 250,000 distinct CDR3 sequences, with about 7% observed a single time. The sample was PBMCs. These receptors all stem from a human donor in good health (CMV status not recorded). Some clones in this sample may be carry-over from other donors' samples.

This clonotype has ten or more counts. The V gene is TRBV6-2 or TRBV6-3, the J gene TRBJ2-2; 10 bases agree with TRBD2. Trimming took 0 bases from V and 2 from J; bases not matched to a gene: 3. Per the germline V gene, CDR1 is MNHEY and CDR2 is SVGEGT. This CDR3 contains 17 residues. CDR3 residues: CASSYSLAGVNTGELFF. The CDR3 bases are TGTGCCAGCAGTTACTCGCTAGCGGGGGTAAACACCGGGGAGCTGTTTTTT.

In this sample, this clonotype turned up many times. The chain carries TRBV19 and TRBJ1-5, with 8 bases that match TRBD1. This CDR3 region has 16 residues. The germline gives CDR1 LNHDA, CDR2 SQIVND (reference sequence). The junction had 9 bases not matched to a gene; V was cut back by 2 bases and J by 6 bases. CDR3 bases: TGTGCCAGTAGTATAAATGGCGGCAGGGGGCTTCAGCCCCAGCATTTT. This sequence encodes CASSINGGRGLQPQHF.

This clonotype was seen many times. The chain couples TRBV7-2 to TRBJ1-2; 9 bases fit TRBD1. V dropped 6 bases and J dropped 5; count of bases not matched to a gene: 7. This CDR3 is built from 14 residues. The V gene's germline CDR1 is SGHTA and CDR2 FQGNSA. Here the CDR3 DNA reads TGTGCCAGCAGTTTACCCGGGACAGGGTATGGCTACACCTTC. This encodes CASSLPGTGYGYTF.

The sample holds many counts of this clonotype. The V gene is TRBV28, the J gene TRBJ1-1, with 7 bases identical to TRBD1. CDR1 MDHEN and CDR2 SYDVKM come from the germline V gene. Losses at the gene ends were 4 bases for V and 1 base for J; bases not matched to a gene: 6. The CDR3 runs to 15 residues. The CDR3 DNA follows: TGTGCCAGCAGTTGGACAGGTTCCGGGAACACTGAAGCTTTCTTT. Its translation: CASSWTGSGNTEAFF.

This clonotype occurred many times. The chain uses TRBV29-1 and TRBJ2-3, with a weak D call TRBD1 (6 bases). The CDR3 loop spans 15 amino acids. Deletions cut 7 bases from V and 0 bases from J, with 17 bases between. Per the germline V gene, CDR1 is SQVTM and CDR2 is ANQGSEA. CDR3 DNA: TGCAGCGCCACTCGACAGGACCTCAGCACAGATACGCAGTATTTT. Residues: CSATRQDLSTDTQYF.

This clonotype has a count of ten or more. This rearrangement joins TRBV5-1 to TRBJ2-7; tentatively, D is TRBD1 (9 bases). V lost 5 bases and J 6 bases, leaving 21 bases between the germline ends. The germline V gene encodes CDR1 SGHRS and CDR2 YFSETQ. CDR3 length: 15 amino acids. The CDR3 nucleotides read TGCGCCAGCAGAGCCGAAGGGACAGGGACTAGCGAGCAGTACTTC. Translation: CASRAEGTGTSEQYF.

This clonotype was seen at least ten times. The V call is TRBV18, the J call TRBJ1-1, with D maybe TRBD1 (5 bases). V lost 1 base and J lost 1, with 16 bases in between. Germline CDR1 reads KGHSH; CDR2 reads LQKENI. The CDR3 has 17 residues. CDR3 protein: CASSPQQVRTANTEAFF. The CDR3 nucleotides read TGTGCCAGCTCACCACAACAGGTCCGAACTGCGAACACTGAAGCTTTCTTT.

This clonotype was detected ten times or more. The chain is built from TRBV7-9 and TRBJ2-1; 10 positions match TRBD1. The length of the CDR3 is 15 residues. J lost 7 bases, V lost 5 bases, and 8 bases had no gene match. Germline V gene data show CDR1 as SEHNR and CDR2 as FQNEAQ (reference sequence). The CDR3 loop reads CASSHGTGAFNEQFF. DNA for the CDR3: TGTGCCAGCAGCCACGGGACAGGGGCTTTTAATGAGCAGTTCTTC.

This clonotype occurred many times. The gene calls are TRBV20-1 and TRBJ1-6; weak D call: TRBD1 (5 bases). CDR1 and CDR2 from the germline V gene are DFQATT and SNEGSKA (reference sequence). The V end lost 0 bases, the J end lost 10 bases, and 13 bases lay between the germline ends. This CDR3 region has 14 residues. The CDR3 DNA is TGCAGTGCTAGAGATCGAGGGGTCAGCTCACCCCTCCACTTT. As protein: CSARDRGVSSPLHF.

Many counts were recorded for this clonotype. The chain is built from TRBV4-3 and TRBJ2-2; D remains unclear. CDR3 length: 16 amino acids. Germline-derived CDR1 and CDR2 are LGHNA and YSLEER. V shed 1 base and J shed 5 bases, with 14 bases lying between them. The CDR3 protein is CASSQGRQSGTGELFF. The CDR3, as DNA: TGCGCCAGCAGCCAAGGCCGGCAGTCTGGGACCGGGGAGCTGTTTTTT.

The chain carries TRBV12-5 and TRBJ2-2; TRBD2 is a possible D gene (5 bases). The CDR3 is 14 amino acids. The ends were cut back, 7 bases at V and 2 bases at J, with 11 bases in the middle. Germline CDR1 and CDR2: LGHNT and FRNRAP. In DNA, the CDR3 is TGTGCTAGTGACTCCGGGAAAAACACCGGGGAGCTGTTTTTT. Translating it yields CASDSGKNTGELFF.

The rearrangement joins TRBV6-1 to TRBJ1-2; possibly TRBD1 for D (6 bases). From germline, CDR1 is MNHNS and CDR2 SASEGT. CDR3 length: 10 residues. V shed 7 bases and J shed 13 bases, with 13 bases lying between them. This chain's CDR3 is CASMSRGSTF. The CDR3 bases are TGTGCCAGCATGTCCAGGGGATCCACCTTC.

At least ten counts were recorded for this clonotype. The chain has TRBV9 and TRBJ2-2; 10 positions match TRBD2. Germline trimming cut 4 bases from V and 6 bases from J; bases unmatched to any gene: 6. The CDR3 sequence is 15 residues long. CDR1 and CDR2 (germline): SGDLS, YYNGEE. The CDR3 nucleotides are TGTGCCAGCAGCTCATTGGGACTAGCGTCCGGGGAGCTGTTTTTT. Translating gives CASSSLGLASGELFF.

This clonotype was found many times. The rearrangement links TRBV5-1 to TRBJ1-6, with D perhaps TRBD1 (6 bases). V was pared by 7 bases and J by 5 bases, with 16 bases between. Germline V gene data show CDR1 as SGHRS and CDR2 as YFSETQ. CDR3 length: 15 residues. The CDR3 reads CASSRATGNNSPLHF. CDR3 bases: TGCGCCAGCTCTCGGGCGACAGGCAATAATTCACCCCTCCACTTT.

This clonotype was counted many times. CDR3: CASSYLAGSSYNEQFF. The DNA of the CDR3 is TGTGCCAGCAGTTATCTGGCGGGGAGCTCCTACAATGAGCAGTTCTTC. V and J are TRBV6-2 or TRBV6-3 and TRBJ2-1, with D possibly being TRBD2 (6 bases). The germline CDR1 and CDR2 sequences are MNHEY and SVGEGT. The CDR3 is made up of 16 amino acids. V was cut by 3 bases and J by 0 bases, with 12 bases left in between.

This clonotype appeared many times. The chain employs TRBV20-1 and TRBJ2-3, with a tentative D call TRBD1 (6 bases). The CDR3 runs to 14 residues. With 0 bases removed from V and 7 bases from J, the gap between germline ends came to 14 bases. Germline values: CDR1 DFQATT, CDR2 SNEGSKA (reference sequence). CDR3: CSARDPGTGYTQYF. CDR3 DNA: TGCAGTGCTAGAGATCCTGGAACAGGGTATACGCAGTATTTT.

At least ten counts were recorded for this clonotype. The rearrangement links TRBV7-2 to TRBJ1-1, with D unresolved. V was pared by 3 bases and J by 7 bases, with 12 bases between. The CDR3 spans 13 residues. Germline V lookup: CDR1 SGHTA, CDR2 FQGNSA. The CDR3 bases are TGTGCCAGCAGCTTGCTGGGGTCCGGTGAAGCTTTCTTT. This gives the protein CASSLLGSGEAFF.

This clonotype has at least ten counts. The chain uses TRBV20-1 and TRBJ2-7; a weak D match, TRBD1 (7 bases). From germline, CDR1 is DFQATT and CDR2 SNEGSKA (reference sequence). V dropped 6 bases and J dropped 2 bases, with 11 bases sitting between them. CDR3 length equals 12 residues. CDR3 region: CSAAGTAYEQYF. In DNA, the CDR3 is TGCAGTGCGGCGGGGACAGCCTACGAGCAGTACTTC.

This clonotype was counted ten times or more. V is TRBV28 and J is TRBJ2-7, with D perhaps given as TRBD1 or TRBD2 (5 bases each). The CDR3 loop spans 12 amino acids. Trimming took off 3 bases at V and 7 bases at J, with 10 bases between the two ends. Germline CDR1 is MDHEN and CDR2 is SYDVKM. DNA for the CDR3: TGTGCCAGCAGTTTGGGGGATTTGGAGCAGTACTTC. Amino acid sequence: CASSLGDLEQYF.

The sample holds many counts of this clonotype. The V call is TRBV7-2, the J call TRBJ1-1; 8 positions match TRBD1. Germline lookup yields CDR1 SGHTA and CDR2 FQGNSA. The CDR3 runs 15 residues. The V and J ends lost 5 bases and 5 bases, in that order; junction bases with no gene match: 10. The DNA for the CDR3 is TGTGCCAGCAGCCTGATGGACAGGGCGGGGACTGAAGCTTTCTTT. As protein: CASSLMDRAGTEAFF.

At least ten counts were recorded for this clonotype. The CDR3 here is CSVKGAEQYF. The DNA of the CDR3 is TGCAGCGTGAAGGGGGCCGAGCAGTACTTC. The rearrangement links TRBV29-1 to TRBJ2-7; 7 bases line up with TRBD1. The V and J ends lost 6 bases and 6 bases, in that order; junction bases with no gene match: 2. The CDR3 has 10 residues. Germline values: CDR1 SQVTM, CDR2 ANQGSEA.

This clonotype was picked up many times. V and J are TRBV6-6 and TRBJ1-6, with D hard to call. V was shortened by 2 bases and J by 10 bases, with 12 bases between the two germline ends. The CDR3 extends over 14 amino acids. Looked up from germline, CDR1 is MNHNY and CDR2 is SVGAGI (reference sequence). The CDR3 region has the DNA TGTGCCAGCAGTTACCCGTCAAATGGATCACCCCTCCACTTT. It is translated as CASSYPSNGSPLHF.

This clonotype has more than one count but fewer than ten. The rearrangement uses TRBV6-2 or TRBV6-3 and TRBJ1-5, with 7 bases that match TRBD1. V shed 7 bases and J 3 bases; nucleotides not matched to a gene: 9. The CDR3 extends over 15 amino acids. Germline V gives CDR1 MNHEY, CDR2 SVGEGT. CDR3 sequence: CASKSGTVTNQPQHF. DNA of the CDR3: TGTGCCAGCAAGTCCGGGACAGTGACCAATCAGCCCCAGCATTTT.

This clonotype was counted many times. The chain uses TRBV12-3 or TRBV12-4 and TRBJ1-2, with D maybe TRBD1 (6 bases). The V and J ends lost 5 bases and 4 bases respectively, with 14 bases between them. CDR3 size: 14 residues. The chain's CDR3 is CASSTSGTSYGYTF. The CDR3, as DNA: TGTGCCAGCAGTACCTCCGGGACATCCTATGGCTACACCTTC.

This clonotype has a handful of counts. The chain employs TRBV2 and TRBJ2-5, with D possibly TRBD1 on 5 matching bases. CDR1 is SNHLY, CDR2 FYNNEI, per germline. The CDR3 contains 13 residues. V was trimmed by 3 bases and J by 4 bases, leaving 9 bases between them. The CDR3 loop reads CASSDRDRETQYF. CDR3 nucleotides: TGTGCCAGCAGTGACAGGGATCGAGAGACCCAGTACTTC.

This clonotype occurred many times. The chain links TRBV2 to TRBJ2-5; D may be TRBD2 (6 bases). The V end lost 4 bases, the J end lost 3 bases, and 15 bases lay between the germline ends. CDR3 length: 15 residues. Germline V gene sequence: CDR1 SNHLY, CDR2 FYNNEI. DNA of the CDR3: TGTGCCAGCAGTGCCGGCGGGGTGATCGAAGAGACCCAGTACTTC. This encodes CASSAGGVIEETQYF.